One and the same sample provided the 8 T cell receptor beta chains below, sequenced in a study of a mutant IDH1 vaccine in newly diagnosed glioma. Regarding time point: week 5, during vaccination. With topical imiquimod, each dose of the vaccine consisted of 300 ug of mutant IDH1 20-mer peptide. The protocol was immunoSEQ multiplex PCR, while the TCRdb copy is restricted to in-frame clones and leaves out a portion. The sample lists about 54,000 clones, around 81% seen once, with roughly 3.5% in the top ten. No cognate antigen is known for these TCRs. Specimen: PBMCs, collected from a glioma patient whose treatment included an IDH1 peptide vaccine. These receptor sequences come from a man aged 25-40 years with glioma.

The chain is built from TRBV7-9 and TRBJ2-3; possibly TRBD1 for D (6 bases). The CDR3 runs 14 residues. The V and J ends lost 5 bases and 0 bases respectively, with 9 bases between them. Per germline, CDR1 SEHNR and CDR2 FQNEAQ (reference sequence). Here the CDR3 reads CASSQGHSTDTQYF. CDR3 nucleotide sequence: TGTGCCAGCAGCCAGGGACACAGCACAGATACGCAGTATTTT.

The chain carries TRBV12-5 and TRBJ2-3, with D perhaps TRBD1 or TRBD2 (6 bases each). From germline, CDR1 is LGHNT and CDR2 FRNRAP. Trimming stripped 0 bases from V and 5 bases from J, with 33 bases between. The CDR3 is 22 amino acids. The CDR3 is CASGLVLRFSTDRGRPQDTQYF. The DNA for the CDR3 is TGTGCTAGTGGTTTGGTCCTCCGCTTCTCGACGGACCGGGGGCGGCCCCAAGATACGCAGTATTTT.

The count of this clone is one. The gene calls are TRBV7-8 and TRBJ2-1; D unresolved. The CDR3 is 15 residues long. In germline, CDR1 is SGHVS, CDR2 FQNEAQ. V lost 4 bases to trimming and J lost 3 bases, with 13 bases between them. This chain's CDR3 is CASSSTGHSYNEQFF. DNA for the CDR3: TGTGCCAGCAGCTCAACGGGTCATAGCTACAATGAGCAGTTCTTC. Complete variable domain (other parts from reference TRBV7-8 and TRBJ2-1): GAGVSQSPRYKVAKRGQDVALRCDPISGHVSLFWYQQALGQGPEFLTYFQNEAQLDKSGLPSDRFFAERPEGSVSTLKIQRTQQEDSAVYLCASSSTGHSYNEQFFGPGTRLTVL.

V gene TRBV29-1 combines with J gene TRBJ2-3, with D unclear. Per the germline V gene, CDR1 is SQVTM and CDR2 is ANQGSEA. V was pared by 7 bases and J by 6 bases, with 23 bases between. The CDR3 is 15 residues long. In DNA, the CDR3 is TGCAGCGGCAAAACTGGTTTAGGAGTTCGCGATACGCAGTATTTT. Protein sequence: CSGKTGLGVRDTQYF.

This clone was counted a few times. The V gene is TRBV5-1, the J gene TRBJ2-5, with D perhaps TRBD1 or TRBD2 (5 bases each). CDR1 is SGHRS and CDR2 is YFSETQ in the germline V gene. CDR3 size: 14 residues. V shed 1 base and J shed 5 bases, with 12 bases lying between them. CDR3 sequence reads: CASSLRDPAETQYF. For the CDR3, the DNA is TGCGCCAGCAGCTTGCGGGACCCGGCGGAGACCCAGTACTTC.

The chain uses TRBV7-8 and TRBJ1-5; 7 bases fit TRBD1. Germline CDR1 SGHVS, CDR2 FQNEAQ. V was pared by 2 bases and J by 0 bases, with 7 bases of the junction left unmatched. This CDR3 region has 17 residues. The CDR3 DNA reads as TGTGCCAGCAGCTTATGGGCCAGGGGGTTTAGCAATCAGCCCCAGCATTTT. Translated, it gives CASSLWARGFSNQPQHF.

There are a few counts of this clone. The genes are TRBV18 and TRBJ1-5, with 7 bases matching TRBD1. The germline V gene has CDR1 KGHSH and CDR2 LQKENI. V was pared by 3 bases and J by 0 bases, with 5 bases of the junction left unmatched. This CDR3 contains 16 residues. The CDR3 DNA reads TGTGCCAGCTCACCGGGGGGACAGAGTAGCAATCAGCCCCAGCATTTT. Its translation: CASSPGGQSSNQPQHF.

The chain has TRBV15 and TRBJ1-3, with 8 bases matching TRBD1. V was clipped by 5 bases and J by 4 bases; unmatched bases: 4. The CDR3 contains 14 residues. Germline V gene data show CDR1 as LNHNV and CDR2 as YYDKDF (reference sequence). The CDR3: CATSGQGRGNTIYF. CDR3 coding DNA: TGTGCCACCAGCGGACAGGGTCGCGGAAACACCATATATTTT.